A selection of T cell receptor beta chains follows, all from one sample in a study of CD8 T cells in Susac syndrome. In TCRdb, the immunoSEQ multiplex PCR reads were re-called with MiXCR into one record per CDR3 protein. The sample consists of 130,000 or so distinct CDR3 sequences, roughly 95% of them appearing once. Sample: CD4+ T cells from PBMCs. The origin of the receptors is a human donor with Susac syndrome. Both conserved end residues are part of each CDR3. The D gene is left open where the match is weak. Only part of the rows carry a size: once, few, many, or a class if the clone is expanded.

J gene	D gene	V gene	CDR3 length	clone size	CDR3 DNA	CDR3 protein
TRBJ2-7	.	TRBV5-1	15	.	TGCGCCAGCAGCTTGGAACCGGGGGTCTCCTACGAGCAGTACTTC	CASSLEPGVSYEQYF
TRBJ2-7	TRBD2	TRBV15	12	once	TGTGCCACCAGCAGAGGACTAGCGGGAGAGTACTTC	CATSRGLAGEYF
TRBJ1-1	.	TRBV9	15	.	TGTGCCAGCAGCGTAGGGGCCCTGACAAACTCTGAAGCTTTCTTT	CASSVGALTNSEAFF
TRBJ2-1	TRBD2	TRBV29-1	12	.	TGCAGCGTTGGGGGGGGCTACAATGAGCAGTTCTTC	CSVGGGYNEQFF
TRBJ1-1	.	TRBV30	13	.	TGTGCCTGGATAGGCTTTACGAACACTGAAGCTTTCTTT	CAWIGFTNTEAFF
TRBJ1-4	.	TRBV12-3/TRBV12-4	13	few	TGTGCCAGCAGTTTGCAGGGTAATGAAAAACTGTTTTTT	CASSLQGNEKLFF
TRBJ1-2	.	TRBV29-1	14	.	TGCAGCGTTGAAGATAGGCTCGGGGGCTATGGCTACACCTTC	CSVEDRLGGYGYTF
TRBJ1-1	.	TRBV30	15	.	TGTGCCTGGAGTGGACTATACGACGGGAACACTGAAGCTTTCTTT	CAWSGLYDGNTEAFF
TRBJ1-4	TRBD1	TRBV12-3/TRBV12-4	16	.	TGTGCCAGCAGCCTGGGCGGACAGGGCGGGGATGAAAAACTGTTTTTT	CASSLGGQGGDEKLFF
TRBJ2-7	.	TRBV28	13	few	TGTGCCAGCAGTTTATCGGGGGCCTACGAGCAGTACTTC	CASSLSGAYEQYF
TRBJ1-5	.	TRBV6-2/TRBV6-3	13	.	TGTGCCACGCACAGGGAGCCCAATCAGCCCCAGCATTTT	CATHREPNQPQHF
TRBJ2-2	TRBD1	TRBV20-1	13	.	TGCAGTGCCAGGACAGGGGCCACCGGGGAGCTGTTTTTT	CSARTGATGELFF
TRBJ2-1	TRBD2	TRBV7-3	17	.	TGTGCCAGCAGCTTAAGATCCGGCCTAGCGGGAATCAATGAGCAGTTCTTC	CASSLRSGLAGINEQFF
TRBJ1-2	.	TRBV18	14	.	TGTGCCAGCTCACCGGCTGACGGACCCTATGGCTACACCTTC	CASSPADGPYGYTF
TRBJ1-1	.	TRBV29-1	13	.	TGCAGCGTTCTCAGCCAGGCCTTCACTGAAGCTTTCTTT	CSVLSQAFTEAFF
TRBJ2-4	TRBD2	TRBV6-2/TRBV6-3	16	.	TGTGCCAGCAGCCTCCTGGGACTAGCGGGAGGAAACATTCAGTACTTC	CASSLLGLAGGNIQYF
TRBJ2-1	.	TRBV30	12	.	TGTGCCTGGAAGGTGGCCTACAATGAGCAGTTCTTC	CAWKVAYNEQFF
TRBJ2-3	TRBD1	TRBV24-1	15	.	TGTGCCACCAGTGACCGGGACAGAGGCCGAGATACGCAGTATTTT	CATSDRDRGRDTQYF
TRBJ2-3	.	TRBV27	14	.	TGTGCCAGCAGTCGCGGGCCATTCACAGATACGCAGTATTTT	CASSRGPFTDTQYF
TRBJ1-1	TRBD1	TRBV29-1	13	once	TGCAGCGTGAAACTAGGGGGCCGAACTGAAGCTTTCTTT	CSVKLGGRTEAFF
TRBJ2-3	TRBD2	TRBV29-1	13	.	TGCAGCGCCCAAGCGGGAGACACAGATACGCAGTATTTT	CSAQAGDTDTQYF
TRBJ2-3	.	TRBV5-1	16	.	TGCGCCAGCAGCGGAGGCCCTTTTAGTGTGTCAGATACGCAGTATTTT	CASSGGPFSVSDTQYF
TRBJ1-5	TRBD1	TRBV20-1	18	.	TGCAGTGCTACTCGGCGTCAGGGGGCCTATGGGAGCAATCAGCCCCAGCATTTT	CSATRRQGAYGSNQPQHF
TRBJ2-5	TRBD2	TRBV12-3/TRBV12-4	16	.	TGTGCCAGCAGTCAGCTAGCGGGAGGTTATCAAGAGACCCAGTACTTC	CASSQLAGGYQETQYF
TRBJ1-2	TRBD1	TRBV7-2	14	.	TGTGCCAGCAGCTTAGGGAACAGGGGAAGTGGCTACACCTTC	CASSLGNRGSGYTF
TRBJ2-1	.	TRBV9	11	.	TGTGCCAGCAGCGTAGATCTTGAGCAGTTCTTC	CASSVDLEQFF
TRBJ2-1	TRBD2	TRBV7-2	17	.	TGTGCCAGCAGTTACGTAGCGGGGGACGGATTAGTCAATGAGCAGTTCTTC	CASSYVAGDGLVNEQFF